What follows are 2 T cell receptor beta chains derived from one specimen sequenced in a study of CD8 T cells in Susac syndrome. Random hexamers primed reverse transcription of about 0.5 to 1 ug RNA. From the immunoSEQ multiplex PCR reads, TCRdb called clonotypes with MiXCR, one entry per CDR3 protein. The data contain 210,000 or so distinct CDR3 sequences, about 95% of them seen just once; the ten biggest clones take up approximately 0.15%. Sequenced: CD4+ T cells from PBMCs. These receptor sequences come from a human donor with Susac syndrome.

This clonotype was seen only once. V gene TRBV18 combines with J gene TRBJ1-1; D is possibly TRBD1 (5 bases). The CDR3 runs to 15 residues. Germline values: CDR1 KGHSH, CDR2 LQKENI. V gave up 3 bases and J gave up 1 base, with 12 bases separating them. CDR3 sequence (DNA): TGTGCCAGCTCACCGGATGACAGAGGGAACACTGAAGCTTTCTTT. This sequence encodes CASSPDDRGNTEAFF.

The DNA of the CDR3 is TGTGCCAGCTCAACCGAGACAGGGCTGAACACTGAAGCTTTCTTT. It translates to CASSTETGLNTEAFF. The genes are TRBV18 and TRBJ1-1; 7 bases map to TRBD1. CDR3 length equals 15 residues. The V segment lost 5 bases and the J segment 0 bases; nucleotides outside the gene matches: 6. In germline, CDR1 is KGHSH, CDR2 LQKENI.